Below are 21 T cell receptor beta chains sequenced from a single sample in a study of T cell repertoires in cytomegalovirus infection. TCRdb recomputed calls from the reads with MiXCR, one row per CDR3 protein. The table shows approximately 910,000 distinct CDR3 sequences, with about a third occurring only once. These TCRs are of unknown antigen specificity. This specimen was cultured CD8+ T cells from PBMCs, taken from culture after CMV antigen stimulation. These receptors were taken from a human donor in good health (CMV status not recorded). Some clones in this sample may be carry-over from other donors' samples.

The genes are TRBV19 and TRBJ1-2, with D unclear. V was pared by 5 bases and J by 10 bases, with 20 bases between. The CDR3 spans 14 residues. In germline, CDR1 is LNHDA, CDR2 SQIVND (reference sequence). CDR3 DNA sequence: TGTGCCAGTAGTGCGCTCGACGTCTTAAGCGCCTACACCTTC. Residues: CASSALDVLSAYTF.

This chain links TRBV19 with TRBJ1-2; perhaps TRBD1 as D (6 bases). Between the trimmed V and J ends, which lost 3 bases and 8 bases, there was a span of 19 bases. Germline values: CDR1 LNHDA, CDR2 SQIVND (reference sequence). The CDR3 has 15 residues. The CDR3 DNA sequence: TGTGCCAGTAGTATTATCCGTCCAGGGGCGGACGGCTACACCTTC. It codes for CASSIIRPGADGYTF.

This clonotype has only a few counts. The rearrangement links TRBV7-9 to TRBJ2-1; TRBD1 matches 7 bases. V shed 1 base and J 1 base; nucleotides not matched to a gene: 10. Germline CDR1 reads SEHNR; CDR2 reads FQNEAQ (reference sequence). The CDR3 has 18 amino acids. CDR3 bases: TGTGCCAGCAGCTTAGGCGACAGGGTATTAGGGTCCTACAATGAGCAGTTCTTC. This sequence encodes CASSLGDRVLGSYNEQFF. Variable domain in full (rest from reference TRBV7-9 and TRBJ2-1): DTGVSQNPRHKITKRGQNVTFRCDPISEHNRLYWYRQTLGQGPEFLTYFQNEAQLEKSRLLSDRFSAERPKGSFSTLEIQRTEQGDSAMYLCASSLGDRVLGSYNEQFFGPGTRLTVL.

There are a few counts of this clonotype. The J gene is TRBJ2-3, the V gene TRBV5-5; 10 bases line up with TRBD2. Germline V CDR1 and CDR2: SGHKS, YYEKEE (reference sequence). The ends lost 3 bases at V and 4 bases at J; junction bases unmatched: 5. This CDR3 is 15 amino acids long. The CDR3 spells CASSSSGGPPDTQYF. CDR3 bases: TGTGCCAGCAGCTCTAGCGGGGGCCCGCCAGATACGCAGTATTTT.

V gene TRBV3-1 combines with J gene TRBJ2-3; 7 nucleotides agree with TRBD1. The CDR3 spans 18 residues. V lost 3 bases to trimming and J lost 4 bases; unmatched junction nucleotides: 16. The germline gives CDR1 LGHDT, CDR2 YNNKEL (reference sequence). CDR3 nucleotide sequence: TGTGCCAGCAGCCATTCTTCGGATGTTCCAGGGGGACCAGATACGCAGTATTTT. Its protein product is CASSHSSDVPGGPDTQYF.

This clonotype was observed many times. The chain joins TRBV7-6 to TRBJ2-3; possibly TRBD1 for D (6 bases). Germline CDR1 is SGHVS and CDR2 is FNYEAQ. The CDR3 is made up of 15 amino acids. Trimming shortened V by 1 base and J by 2 bases, and 10 bases separated the two germline ends. The CDR3 sequence: CASSLVGGTTDTQYF. In nucleotides, the CDR3 is TGTGCCAGCAGCTTAGTAGGGGGAACCACAGATACGCAGTATTTT.

This clonotype was counted a few times. V and J are TRBV5-6 and TRBJ2-1; possibly TRBD1 or TRBD2 for D (5 bases each). Germline CDR1 SGHDT, CDR2 YYEEEE. V gave up 4 bases and J gave up 8 bases, with 13 bases separating them. The CDR3 runs to 13 residues. The CDR3 reads CASSGGVVDEQFF. CDR3 sequence (DNA): TGTGCCAGCAGCGGGGGAGTTGTGGATGAGCAGTTCTTC.

There are a few counts of this clonotype. V usage is TRBV7-9 and J usage is TRBJ2-3; D call uncertain. CDR1 and CDR2 (germline): SEHNR, FQNEAQ (reference sequence). CDR3 length equals 15 residues. The ends were cut back, 0 bases at V and 2 bases at J, with 9 bases in the middle. The CDR3 reads CASSLAPRITDTQYF. The CDR3 DNA is TGTGCCAGCAGCTTAGCGCCCAGGATCACAGATACGCAGTATTTT.

The rearrangement links TRBV2 to TRBJ2-1, with D perhaps TRBD2 (5 bases). Trimming removed 2 bases at V and 0 bases at J, with 14 bases between. Germline V gene data show CDR1 as SNHLY and CDR2 as FYNNEI. The CDR3 is made up of 17 amino acids. CDR3 nucleotides: TGTGCCAGCAGTGAAACGGGAACGGATAGCTCCTACAATGAGCAGTTCTTC. Protein sequence: CASSETGTDSSYNEQFF.

The sample holds a few counts of this clonotype. The chain recombines TRBV7-9 with TRBJ2-2; 7 bases fit TRBD2. J lost 1 base, V lost 5 bases, and 10 bases had no gene match. Germline V gene data show CDR1 as SEHNR and CDR2 as FQNEAQ (reference sequence). CDR3 size: 17 residues. The CDR3 coding sequence is TGTGCCAGCAGCGCCGGGAAGCGGGGAGGGAACACCGGGGAGCTGTTTTTT. This encodes CASSAGKRGGNTGELFF.

The sample holds a few counts of this clonotype. The rearrangement joins TRBV5-8 to TRBJ2-7, with D perhaps matching TRBD2 (5 bases). Trimming took off 3 bases at V and 4 bases at J, with 14 bases between the two ends. The CDR3 length is 14 residues. The V gene's germline CDR1 is SGHTS and CDR2 YDEGEE. CDR3 sequence (DNA): TGTGCCAGCAGCTATCCAGCGGCCCCGTACGAGCAGTACTTC. Translation gives CASSYPAAPYEQYF.

Only a few counts were recorded for this clonotype. Mismatch with germline at one junction end may stem from a read error. J is TRBJ1-5 and V is TRBV7-6; 8 positions agree with TRBD1. Germline CDR1 SGHVS, CDR2 FNYEAQ. This CDR3 spans 16 amino acids. The CDR3 region is CASSTGGAGGNQPQHF. The CDR3 bases are TGTGCCAGCAGCACAGGGGGGGCAGGGGGCAACCAGCCCCAGCATTTT.

The chain is built from TRBV6-1 and TRBJ1-5; 7 bases are a match to TRBD1. V was clipped by 2 bases and J by 3 bases; unmatched bases: 7. Germline V gene lookup returns CDR1 MNHNS and CDR2 SASEGT. The CDR3 has 16 residues. For the CDR3, the DNA is TGTGCCAGCAGTGAACTGGACAGGTCCGACAATCAGCCCCAGCATTTT. It specifies CASSELDRSDNQPQHF.

This sequence joins TRBV12-3 or TRBV12-4 and TRBJ2-3, with TRBD2 identical over 12 bases. The CDR3 covers 16 residues. J lost 6 bases, V lost 8 bases, and 12 bases had no gene match. Here the CDR3 reads CASYGGLAGLGDTQYF. CDR3 bases: TGTGCCAGCTACGGGGGACTAGCGGGCTTAGGCGATACGCAGTATTTT.

This clonotype occurred a few times. The CDR3 protein is CASSSPYRRPNEKLFF. CDR3 coding DNA: TGTGCCAGCAGCTCACCCTACAGGCGACCTAATGAAAAACTGTTTTTT. V is TRBV11-2 and J is TRBJ1-4, with a possible D match to TRBD1 (5 bases). Trimming stripped 4 bases from V and 3 bases from J, with 15 bases between. The CDR3 runs 16 residues. Per the germline V gene, CDR1 is SGHAT and CDR2 is FQNNGV.

This clonotype has ten or more counts. This chain links TRBV7-2 with TRBJ1-5; the D gene is possibly TRBD1 (5 bases). CDR1 and CDR2 from the germline V gene are SGHTA and FQGNSA. The CDR3 has 17 residues. V dropped 5 bases and J dropped 2 bases, with 19 bases sitting between them. CDR3 loop: CASSPGNAGYGNQPQHF. The CDR3 DNA is TGTGCCAGCAGCCCAGGTAACGCAGGGTACGGCAATCAGCCCCAGCATTTT.

The gene calls are TRBV7-9 and TRBJ2-3, with 9 bases fitting TRBD2. V was pared by 10 bases and J by 2 bases, with 4 bases of the junction left unmatched. Germline V gene data show CDR1 as SEHNR and CDR2 as FQNEAQ (reference sequence). CDR3 length: 13 residues. The DNA of the CDR3 is TGTGCCACCCTAGCGGGACTCACAGATACGCAGTATTTT. Translated: CATLAGLTDTQYF.

This sequence joins TRBV10-3 and TRBJ2-3; a possible D gene is TRBD2 (6 bases). This CDR3 region has 14 residues. The V end lost 7 bases, the J end lost 5 bases, and 16 bases lay between the germline ends. Germline assignment: CDR1 ENHRY and CDR2 SYGVKD. For the CDR3, the DNA is TGTGCCATCACGGCGACCGGAGCGGGAGATACGCAGTATTTT. Translating it yields CAITATGAGDTQYF.

V gene TRBV2 combines with J gene TRBJ2-5; 12 nucleotides align to TRBD2. The CDR3 totals 15 residues. The germline CDR1 and CDR2 sequences are SNHLY and FYNNEI. After removal of 8 bases from V and 4 bases from J, the junction contained 8 bases not matched to a gene. The chain's CDR3 is CASGASGGAGETQYF. CDR3 nucleotides: TGTGCCAGCGGCGCTAGCGGGGGGGCGGGAGAGACCCAGTACTTC.

This clonotype has a handful of counts. The chain couples TRBV6-6 to TRBJ1-1; D is ambiguous. This CDR3 contains 16 residues. The V end lost 2 bases, the J end lost 1 base, and 14 bases lay between the germline ends. The V gene's germline CDR1 is MNHNY and CDR2 SVGAGI (reference sequence). The CDR3 reads CASSYPRRETNTEAFF. CDR3 in DNA: TGTGCCAGCAGTTACCCGAGGAGGGAAACGAACACTGAAGCTTTCTTT.

The rearrangement uses TRBV10-3 and TRBJ1-3, with D perhaps TRBD1 (5 bases). The CDR3 is made up of 18 amino acids. CDR1 is ENHRY and CDR2 is SYGVKD in the germline V gene. V was shortened by 6 bases and J by 0 bases, with 21 bases between the two germline ends. The CDR3 sequence is CAIRQRVGDGGSGNTIYF. CDR3 coding DNA: TGTGCCATCAGACAACGAGTAGGGGACGGGGGCTCTGGAAACACCATATATTTT.